The text below deals with one T cell receptor (beta chain). What it recognizes is unknown. CDR3 length equals 12 residues. CDR1 is MGHRA, CDR2 YSYEKL, per germline. The ends were cut back, 4 bases at V and 5 bases at J, with 7 bases in the middle. These data belong to a study of shared clonotypes between healthy human individuals. Study as a whole: The plates for each donor numbered three CD4 naive, three CD4 memory, two CD8 naive and one CD8 memory. General observations from the study: The study's rarefaction showed incomplete sorted-subset sequencing despite large depth.

Measured with immunoSEQ multiplex PCR; TCRdb has only the in-frame clones, and not every one. This sample carries 550,000 to 800,000 clones, about 74% of them seen once, and the ten largest clones take about 1.7%. The chain couples TRBV4-1 to TRBJ2-3; D remains unclear. What was sequenced was memory CD4+ T cells sorted from blood. The subset: CD45RA-negative fraction. This TCR came from a woman between 25 and 40 years old in good health. In DNA, the CDR3 is TGCGCCAGCAGCCGTACCGGAGATACGCAGTATTTT. Translated, it gives CASSRTGDTQYF.